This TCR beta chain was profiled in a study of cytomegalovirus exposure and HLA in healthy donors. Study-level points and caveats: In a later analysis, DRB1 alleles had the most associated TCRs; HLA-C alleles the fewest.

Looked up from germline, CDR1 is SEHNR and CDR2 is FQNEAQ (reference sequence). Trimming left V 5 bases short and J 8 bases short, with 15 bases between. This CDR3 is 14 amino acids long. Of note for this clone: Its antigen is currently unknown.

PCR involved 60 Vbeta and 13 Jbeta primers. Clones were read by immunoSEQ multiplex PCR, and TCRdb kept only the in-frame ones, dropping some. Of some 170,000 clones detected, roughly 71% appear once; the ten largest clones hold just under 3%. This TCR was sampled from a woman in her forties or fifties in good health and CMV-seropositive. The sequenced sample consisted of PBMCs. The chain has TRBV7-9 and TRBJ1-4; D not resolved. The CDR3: CASSHATGGEKLFF. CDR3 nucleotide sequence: TGTGCCAGCAGCCATGCGACGGGCGGGGAAAAACTGTTTTTT.